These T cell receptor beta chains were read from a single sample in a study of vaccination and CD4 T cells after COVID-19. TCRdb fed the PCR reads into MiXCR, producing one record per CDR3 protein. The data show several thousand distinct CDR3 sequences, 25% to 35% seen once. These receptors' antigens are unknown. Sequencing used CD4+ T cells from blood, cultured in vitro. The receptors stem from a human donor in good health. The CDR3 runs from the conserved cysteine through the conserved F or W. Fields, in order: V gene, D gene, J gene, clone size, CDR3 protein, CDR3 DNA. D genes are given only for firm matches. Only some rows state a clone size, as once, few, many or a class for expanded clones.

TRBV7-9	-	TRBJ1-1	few	CASRFRGSTEAFF	TGTGCCAGCAGGTTCAGGGGCTCGACTGAAGCTTTCTTT
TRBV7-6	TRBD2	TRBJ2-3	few	CASSSAGVWADTQYF	TGTGCCAGCAGCTCCGCGGGGGTTTGGGCAGATACGCAGTATTTT
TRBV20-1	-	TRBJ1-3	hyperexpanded	CSASRRALSGNTIYF	TGCAGTGCTAGTCGCAGGGCCCTCTCTGGAAACACCATATATTTT
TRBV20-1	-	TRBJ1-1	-	CSARDLSMNTEAFF	TGCAGTGCTAGAGACCTGAGCATGAACACTGAAGCTTTCTTT
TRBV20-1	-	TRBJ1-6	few	CSARDGGESSPLHF	TGCAGTGCTAGAGATGGTGGGGAGAGTTCACCCCTCCACTTT
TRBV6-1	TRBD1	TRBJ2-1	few	CASRDRGLGEQFF	TGTGCCAGCAGGGACAGGGGTTTAGGTGAGCAGTTCTTC
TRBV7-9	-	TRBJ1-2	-	CASSLAGNYGYTF	TGTGCCAGCAGCTTAGCAGGGAACTATGGCTACACCTTC
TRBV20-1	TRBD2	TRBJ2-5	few	CSAMGTSGTLWGETQYF	TGCAGTGCTATGGGGACTAGCGGGACCCTTTGGGGAGAGACCCAGTACTTC
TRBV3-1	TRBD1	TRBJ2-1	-	CASSQETGGKNEQFF	TGTGCCAGCAGCCAAGAGACAGGGGGCAAGAATGAGCAGTTCTTC
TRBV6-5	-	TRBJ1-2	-	CASSYSGGRTRGYGYTF	TGTGCCAGCAGTTACTCGGGGGGCCGGACTCGCGGGTATGGCTACACCTTC
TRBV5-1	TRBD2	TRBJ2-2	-	CASSPDAGGNTGELFF	TGCGCCAGCAGCCCGGATGCGGGGGGGAACACCGGGGAGCTGTTTTTT
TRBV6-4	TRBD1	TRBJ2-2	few	CASSDGTANTGELFF	TGTGCCAGCAGTGACGGGACAGCTAACACCGGGGAGCTGTTTTTT
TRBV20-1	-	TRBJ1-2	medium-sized	CSAIYDRPYGYTF	TGCAGTGCTATCTACGACAGACCATATGGCTACACCTTC
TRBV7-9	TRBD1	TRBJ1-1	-	CASSRTGSNTEAFF	TGTGCCAGCAGCCGGACAGGATCGAACACTGAAGCTTTCTTT
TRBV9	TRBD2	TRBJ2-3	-	CASSVGAGGGGAKSTDTQYF	TGTGCCAGCAGCGTAGGTGCCGGCGGCGGGGGGGCGAAGTCCACAGATACGCAGTATTTT
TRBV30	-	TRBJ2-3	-	CAWSTGTTDTQYF	TGTGCCTGGAGTACAGGGACCACAGATACGCAGTATTTT
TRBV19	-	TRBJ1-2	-	CATRNPGRRYPYGYTF	TGTGCCACCCGAAACCCGGGACGCCGGTACCCCTATGGCTACACCTTC
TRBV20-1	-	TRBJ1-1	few	CSFLRWDTEAFF	TGCAGTTTCCTAAGGTGGGACACTGAAGCTTTCTTT
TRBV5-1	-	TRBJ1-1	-	CASSWGTGDTEAFF	TGCGCCAGCAGCTGGGGGACGGGGGACACTGAAGCTTTCTTT
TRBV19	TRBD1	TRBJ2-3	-	CASSIQGATDTQYF	TGTGCCAGTAGTATCCAGGGGGCAACAGATACGCAGTATTTT
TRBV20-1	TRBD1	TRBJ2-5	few	CSARDDRGVETQYF	TGCAGTGCTAGAGATGACAGGGGGGTGGAGACCCAGTACTTC
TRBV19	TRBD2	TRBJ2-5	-	CASSIGIVPRGTSGQETQYF	TGTGCCAGTAGTATAGGGATAGTCCCTCGGGGGACTAGCGGCCAAGAGACCCAGTACTTC
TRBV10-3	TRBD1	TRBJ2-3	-	CATNPGTGTSDTQYF	TGTGCCACCAACCCCGGGACAGGGACCTCAGATACGCAGTATTTT
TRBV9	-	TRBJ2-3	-	CASSVDPGMVDTQYF	TGTGCCAGCAGCGTAGATCCTGGGATGGTAGATACGCAGTATTTT
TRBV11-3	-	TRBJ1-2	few	CASSLDQSGNGYTF	TGTGCCAGCAGCTTAGATCAGTCCGGGAATGGCTACACCTTC
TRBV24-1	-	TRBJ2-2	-	CATSSETTETGELFF	TGTGCCACCAGCTCCGAGACCACAGAGACCGGGGAGCTGTTTTTT
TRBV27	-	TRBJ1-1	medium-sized	CASRRVGDTEAFF	TGTGCCAGCAGGAGGGTTGGGGACACTGAAGCTTTCTTT
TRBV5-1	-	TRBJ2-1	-	CASSLSIAGGYNEQFF	TGCGCCAGCAGCTTGTCCATAGCCGGAGGGTACAATGAGCAGTTCTTC
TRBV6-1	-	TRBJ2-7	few	CASSLDYYEQYF	TGTGCCAGCAGCCTCGACTACTACGAGCAGTACTTC
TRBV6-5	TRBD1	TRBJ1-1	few	CASSYRGRDTEAFF	TGTGCCAGCAGCTACAGGGGAAGGGACACTGAAGCTTTCTTT
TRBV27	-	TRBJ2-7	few	CASSPSSSYEQYF	TGTGCCAGCAGCCCCAGTAGTAGCTACGAGCAGTACTTC
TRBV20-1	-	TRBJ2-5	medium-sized	CSARDGGAQETQYF	TGCAGTGCTAGAGATGGGGGGGCCCAAGAGACCCAGTACTTC
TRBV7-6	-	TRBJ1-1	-	CASSAYKSRNTEAFF	TGTGCCAGCAGCGCATACAAGAGCCGGAACACTGAAGCTTTCTTT
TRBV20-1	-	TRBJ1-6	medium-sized	CSARVGAGLANSPLHF	TGCAGTGCTAGAGTGGGAGCAGGGTTGGCAAATTCACCCCTCCACTTT
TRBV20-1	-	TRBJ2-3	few	CSALYGGTDTQYF	TGCAGTGCTCTCTACGGGGGCACAGATACGCAGTATTTT
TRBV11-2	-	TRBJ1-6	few	CASSLGRGSSYNSPLHF	TGTGCCAGCAGCTTAGGGCGTGGGAGCTCCTATAATTCACCCCTCCACTTT
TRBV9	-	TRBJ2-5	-	CASTQTGGETQYF	TGTGCCAGCACACAGACAGGTGGAGAGACCCAGTACTTC
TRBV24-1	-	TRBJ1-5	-	CATDARQISKPYSNQPQHF	TGTGCCACCGACGCCAGACAGATAAGCAAACCTTATAGCAATCAGCCCCAGCATTTT
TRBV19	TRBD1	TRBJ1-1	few	CASSILTGGVDGNTEAFF	TGTGCCAGTAGTATACTGACAGGGGGCGTCGACGGGAACACTGAAGCTTTCTTT
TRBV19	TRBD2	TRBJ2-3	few	CASSIGLAGSTDTQYF	TGTGCCAGTAGTATTGGGCTAGCGGGGAGTACAGATACGCAGTATTTT
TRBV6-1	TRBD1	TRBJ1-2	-	CASRTDREGGYTF	TGTGCCAGCAGAACGGACAGGGAGGGTGGCTACACCTTC
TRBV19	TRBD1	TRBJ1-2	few	CASSLGTGGFGYGYTF	TGTGCCAGTAGTCTTGGGACAGGGGGGTTTGGCTATGGCTACACCTTC